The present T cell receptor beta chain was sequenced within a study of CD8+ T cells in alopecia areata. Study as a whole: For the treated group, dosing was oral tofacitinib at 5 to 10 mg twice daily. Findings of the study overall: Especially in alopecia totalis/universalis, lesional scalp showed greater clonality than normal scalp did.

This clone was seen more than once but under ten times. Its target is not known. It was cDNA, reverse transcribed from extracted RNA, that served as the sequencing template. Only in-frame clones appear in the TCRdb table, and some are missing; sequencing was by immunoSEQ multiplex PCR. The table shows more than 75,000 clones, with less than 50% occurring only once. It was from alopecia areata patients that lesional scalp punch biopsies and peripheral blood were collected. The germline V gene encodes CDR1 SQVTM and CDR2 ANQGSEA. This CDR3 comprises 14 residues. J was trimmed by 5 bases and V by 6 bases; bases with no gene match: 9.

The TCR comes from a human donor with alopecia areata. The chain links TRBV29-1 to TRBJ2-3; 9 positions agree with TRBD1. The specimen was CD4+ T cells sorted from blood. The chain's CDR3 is CSVGRDRDGDTQYF. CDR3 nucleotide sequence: TGCAGCGTGGGCCGGGACAGGGACGGAGATACGCAGTATTTT.